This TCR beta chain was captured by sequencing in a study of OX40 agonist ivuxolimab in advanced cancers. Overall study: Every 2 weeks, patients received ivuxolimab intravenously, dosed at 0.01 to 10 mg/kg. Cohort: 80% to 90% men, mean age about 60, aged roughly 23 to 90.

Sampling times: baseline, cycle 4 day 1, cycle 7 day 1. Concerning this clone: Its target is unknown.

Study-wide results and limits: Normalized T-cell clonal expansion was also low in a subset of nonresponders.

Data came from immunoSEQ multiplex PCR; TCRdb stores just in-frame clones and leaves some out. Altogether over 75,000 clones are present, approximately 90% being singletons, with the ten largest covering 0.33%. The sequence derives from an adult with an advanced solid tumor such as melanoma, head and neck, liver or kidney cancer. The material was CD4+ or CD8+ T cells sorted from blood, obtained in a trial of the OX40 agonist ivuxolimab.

The CDR3 nucleotides read TGTGCCAGCAGCCCGGGGGGATCGAACACTGAAGCTTTCTTT. Its protein product is CASSPGGSNTEAFF. V usage is TRBV7-9 and J usage is TRBJ1-1, with D possibly matching TRBD1 (5 bases). Germline V gives CDR1 SEHNR, CDR2 FQNEAQ (reference sequence). This CDR3 contains 14 residues. V dropped 5 bases and J dropped 1 base, with 11 bases sitting between them.